The 10 T cell receptor beta chains presented below share a single source sample, sequenced in a study of blood T cell repertoires in COVID-19. This table comes from immunoSEQ multiplex PCR, and its TCRdb copy is limited to in-frame clones, with some not included. Of some 100,000 clones in the sample, approximately 90% are singletons; the top ten hold 0.97%. Sequenced input: peripheral blood. The receptors shown here come from a man aged 55 to 70 with acute or convalescent COVID-19.

The rearrangement joins TRBV18 to TRBJ2-7, with D uncertain. This CDR3 is built from 12 residues. Trimming stripped 4 bases from V and 5 bases from J, with 9 bases between. Germline assignment: CDR1 KGHSH and CDR2 LQKENI. This CDR3 is CASSLRVDEQYF. The CDR3 nucleotides read TGTGCCAGCTCACTCCGGGTGGACGAGCAGTACTTC. Supplemented by reference TRBV18 and TRBJ2-7, the full variable domain reads NAGVMQNPRHLVRRRGQEARLRCSPMKGHSHVYWYRQLPEEGLKFMVYLQKENIIDESGMPKERFSAEFPKEGPSILRIQQVVRGDSAAYFCASSLRVDEQYFGPGTRLTVT.

The V gene is TRBV19, the J gene TRBJ1-1; no clear D. Germline V gene sequence: CDR1 LNHDA, CDR2 SQIVND (reference sequence). This CDR3 is built from 18 residues. V lost 1 base, J lost 1 base, and 19 bases lay in between. CDR3 coding DNA: TGTGCCAGTAGTATAGGGCAGGCCAGGATATTTACGAACACTGAAGCTTTCTTT. As protein: CASSIGQARIFTNTEAFF.

In its sample, this clone was seen once. The rearrangement joins TRBV6-5 to TRBJ2-7; 8 bases line up with TRBD1. V gave up 9 bases and J gave up 4 bases; unmatched junction bases: 11. Germline CDR1 is MNHEY and CDR2 is SVGAGI. The CDR3 runs to 14 residues. The CDR3 here is CASSNSGGGYEQYF. The CDR3 DNA is TGTGCCAGTTCGAACTCAGGGGGCGGATACGAGCAGTACTTC.

The chain employs TRBV3-1 (or the pseudogene TRBV3-2) and TRBJ2-1; 11 nucleotides agree with TRBD2. CDR3 length equals 15 residues. Germline trimming cut 5 bases from V and 4 bases from J; bases unmatched to any gene: 4. CDR1 and CDR2 from the germline V gene are LGHDT and YNNKEL (reference sequence). The CDR3 bases are TGTGCCAGCAGCGTGGGACTAGCGGCTTACAATGAGCAGTTCTTC. Amino acids: CASSVGLAAYNEQFF.

In its sample, this clone was seen once. The rearrangement joins TRBV12-5 to TRBJ2-7; 12 nucleotides line up with TRBD2. Germline values: CDR1 LGHNT, CDR2 FRNRAP. CDR3 length: 15 residues. The J segment lost 3 bases and the V segment lost 7 bases, leaving 7 bases of the junction unmatched. Here the CDR3 DNA reads TGTGCTAGTGCCAAGACTAGCGGGAGTATCTACGAGCAGTACTTC. It specifies CASAKTSGSIYEQYF.

CDR3 sequence (DNA): TGTGCCAGTAGTATAGCTAGCGGGAGTCCTCAGACCCAGTACTTC. It translates to CASSIASGSPQTQYF. The chain has TRBV19 and TRBJ2-5, with 10 bases that match TRBD2. Germline V lookup: CDR1 LNHDA, CDR2 SQIVND (reference sequence). The V gene end was trimmed by 1 base and the J gene end by 6 bases; junction bases not matched to a gene: 5. The CDR3 spans 15 residues.

The chain has TRBV2 and TRBJ1-5; D call uncertain. The CDR3 is 14 amino acids. V was clipped by 4 bases and J by 6 bases, with 13 bases between them. The germline V gene encodes CDR1 SNHLY and CDR2 FYNNEI. Here the CDR3 DNA reads TGTGCCAGCAGTGGGCAGGTGGTCGGTCAGCCCCAGCATTTT. Translation: CASSGQVVGQPQHF.

This clone was recorded once. The rearrangement links TRBV5-1 to TRBJ1-1, with 7 bases matching TRBD1. The CDR3 covers 15 residues. V gave up 0 bases and J gave up 0 bases; unmatched junction bases: 2. Looked up from germline, CDR1 is SGHRS and CDR2 is YFSETQ. The CDR3 DNA is TGCGCCAGCAGCTTGGAGGGGGCGATGAACACTGAAGCTTTCTTT. It encodes CASSLEGAMNTEAFF.

The chain employs TRBV5-1 and TRBJ2-2; 8 positions agree with TRBD1. The CDR3 spans 14 residues. Germline V CDR1 and CDR2: SGHRS, YFSETQ. V lost 4 bases, J lost 4 bases, and 3 bases stayed unmatched. The DNA for the CDR3 is TGCGCCAGCAGCCGGACAGGGATCACCGGGGAGCTGTTTTTT. It specifies CASSRTGITGELFF.

J is TRBJ1-1 and V is TRBV19, with 7 positions matching TRBD1. The V gene end was trimmed by 3 bases and the J gene end by 1 base; junction bases not matched to a gene: 2. Germline assignment: CDR1 LNHDA and CDR2 SQIVND (reference sequence). CDR3 size: 14 residues. In DNA form, the CDR3 reads TGTGCCAGTAGTATTTACAGGGGGAACACTGAAGCTTTCTTT. It is translated as CASSIYRGNTEAFF.